This TCR beta chain was recorded in a study of T-cell reconstitution after alpha-beta-depleted transplantation in children. Using unique molecular identifiers, the investigators prepared the TCRbeta library. TCRdb used MiXCR to reprocess the PCR reads, holding one entry per CDR3 protein. The repertoire holds about 610,000 distinct CDR3 sequences, with approximately 10% as singletons. The length of the CDR3 is 18 residues. Germline V gives CDR1 DFQATT, CDR2 SNEGSKA (reference sequence). Note on this clonotype: One end of the junction does not line up with germline, which may come from a read error.

The receptor was derived from a human donor who donated a stem cell graft to a child with acute myeloid leukemia. Sequences were derived from PBMCs from the stem cell graft donor, sampled from the stem cell graft. This sequence joins TRBV20-1 and TRBJ2-7; 10 bases line up with TRBD1. The CDR3 region is CCARAISPGQGRGYEQYF. The CDR3 DNA reads TGCTGTGCTAGAGCTATTTCCCCGGGACAGGGGAGGGGCTACGAGCAGTACTTC.